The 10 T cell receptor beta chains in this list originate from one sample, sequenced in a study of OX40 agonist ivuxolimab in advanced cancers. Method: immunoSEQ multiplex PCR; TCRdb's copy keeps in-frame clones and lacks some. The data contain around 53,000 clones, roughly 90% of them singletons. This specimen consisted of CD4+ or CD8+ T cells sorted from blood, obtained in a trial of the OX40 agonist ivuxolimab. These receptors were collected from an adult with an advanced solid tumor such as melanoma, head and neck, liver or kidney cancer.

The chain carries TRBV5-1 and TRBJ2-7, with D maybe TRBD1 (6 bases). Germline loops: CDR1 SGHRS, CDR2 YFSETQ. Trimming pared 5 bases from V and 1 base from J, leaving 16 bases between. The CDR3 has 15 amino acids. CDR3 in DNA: TGCGCCAGCAGGCCCCACCCACAGGGTTCCTACGAGCAGTACTTC. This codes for CASRPHPQGSYEQYF.

CDR3 in amino acids: CASRPGLAGGEQYF. The CDR3 DNA sequence: TGTGCCAGCAGACCCGGACTAGCGGGAGGTGAGCAGTACTTC. This chain joins TRBV6-5 and TRBJ2-7; TRBD2 matches 14 bases. Trimming took 6 bases from V and 7 from J; bases not matched to a gene: 5. The CDR3 is 14 amino acids. The germline CDR1 and CDR2 sequences are MNHEY and SVGAGI.

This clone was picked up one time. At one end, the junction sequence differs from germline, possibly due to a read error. In DNA, the CDR3 is TGTGCCAGCAGCTTAGAGGGTGCAGGTGCCAACTATGGCTACACTTTC. It encodes CASSLEGAGANYGYTF. The chain is built from TRBV7-2 and TRBJ1-2; D ambiguous. The length of the CDR3 is 16 residues. The germline CDR1 and CDR2 sequences are SGHTA and FQGNSA.

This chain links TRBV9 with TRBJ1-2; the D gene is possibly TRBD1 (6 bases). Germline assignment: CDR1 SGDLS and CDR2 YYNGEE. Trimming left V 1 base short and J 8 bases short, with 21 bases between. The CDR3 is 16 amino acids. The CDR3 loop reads CASSVLDRFTYKGYTF. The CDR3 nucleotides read TGTGCCAGCAGCGTACTGGACAGATTCACATATAAAGGCTACACCTTC.

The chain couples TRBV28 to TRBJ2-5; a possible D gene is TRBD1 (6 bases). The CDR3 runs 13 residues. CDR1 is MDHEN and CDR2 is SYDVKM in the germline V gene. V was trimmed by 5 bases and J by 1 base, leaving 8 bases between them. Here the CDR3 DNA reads TGTGCCAGCAGTCAGGGGCGCCAAGAGACCCAGTACTTC. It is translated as CASSQGRQETQYF.

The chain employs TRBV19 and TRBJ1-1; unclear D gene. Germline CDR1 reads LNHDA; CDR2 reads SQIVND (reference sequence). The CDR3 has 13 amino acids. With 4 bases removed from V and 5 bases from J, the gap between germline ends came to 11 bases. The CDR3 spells CASSKGLGTEAFF. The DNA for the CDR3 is TGTGCCAGTAGTAAGGGTCTAGGGACTGAAGCTTTCTTT.

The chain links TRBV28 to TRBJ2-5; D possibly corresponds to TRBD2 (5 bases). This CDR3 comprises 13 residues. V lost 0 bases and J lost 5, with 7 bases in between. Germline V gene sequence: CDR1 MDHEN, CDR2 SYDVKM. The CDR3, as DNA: TGTGCCAGCAGTTTATGGGAGCGGGAGACCCAGTACTTC. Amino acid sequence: CASSLWERETQYF.

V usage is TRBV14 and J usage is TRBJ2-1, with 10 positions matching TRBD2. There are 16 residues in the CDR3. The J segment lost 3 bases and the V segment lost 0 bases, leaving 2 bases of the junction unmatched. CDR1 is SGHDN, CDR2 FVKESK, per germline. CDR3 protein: CASSQERTSGYNEQFF. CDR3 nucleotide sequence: TGTGCCAGCAGCCAAGAACGGACTAGCGGCTACAATGAGCAGTTCTTC.

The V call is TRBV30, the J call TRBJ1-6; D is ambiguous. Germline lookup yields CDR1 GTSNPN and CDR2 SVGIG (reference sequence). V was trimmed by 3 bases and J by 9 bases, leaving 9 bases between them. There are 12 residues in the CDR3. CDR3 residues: CAWRARASPLHF. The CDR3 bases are TGTGCCTGGAGAGCACGGGCTTCACCCCTCCACTTT.

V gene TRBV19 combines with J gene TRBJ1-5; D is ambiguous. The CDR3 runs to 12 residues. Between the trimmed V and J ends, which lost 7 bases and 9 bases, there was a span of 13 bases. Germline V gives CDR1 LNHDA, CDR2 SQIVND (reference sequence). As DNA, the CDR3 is TGTGCCAGTATTGATACTGCCGGGCCCCAGCATTTT. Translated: CASIDTAGPQHF.